A single sample is the source of the 32 T cell receptor beta chains below, sequenced in a study of blood T cell repertoires in COVID-19 (TCRdb year 2020). Libraries were prepared through the immunoSEQ multiplex PCR assay. In its TCRdb copy, this immuneACCESS table keeps in-frame sequences only and misses some clones. Where compared with another copy, unresolved V genes explain less than half of these, and the others have no known cause. The sample table lists hundreds of thousands of clones, 60% to 75% of them with a count of one. Clones ranked in the top ten supply about 3.1% of the sample. The sequencing sample was made of peripheral blood. Receptors were obtained from an elderly woman with acute or convalescent COVID-19.

The J gene is TRBJ1-2, the V gene TRBV5-1; unclear D gene. Trimming pared 4 bases from V and 2 bases from J, leaving 6 bases between. The CDR3 covers 12 residues. The V gene's germline CDR1 is SGHRS and CDR2 YFSETQ. The CDR3 loop is CASSPGNYGYTF. The CDR3 region has the DNA TGCGCCAGCAGCCCCGGGAACTATGGCTACACCTTC.

The chain has TRBV5-6 and TRBJ1-2; TRBD1 agrees at 10 bases. Germline assignment: CDR1 SGHDT and CDR2 YYEEEE. The V segment lost 1 base and the J segment 4 bases; nucleotides outside the gene matches: 10. CDR3 length: 17 amino acids. CDR3 protein: CASSLWAGTGVSYGYTF. CDR3 sequence (DNA): TGTGCCAGCAGCTTGTGGGCCGGGACAGGGGTGAGCTATGGCTACACCTTC. Filled out from reference TRBV5-6 and TRBJ1-2, the complete variable domain reads DAGVTQSPTHLIKTRGQQVTLRCSPKSGHDTVSWYQQALGQGPQFIFQYYEEEERQRGNFPDRFSGHQFPNYSSELNVNALLLGDSALYLCASSLWAGTGVSYGYTFGSGTRLTVV.

This clone has only a few counts. The V and J genes are TRBV23-1 and TRBJ2-1; no firm D call. TRBV23-1 is reported as an ORF; its role is uncertain. CDR3 length: 15 amino acids. Trimming cost V 3 bases and J 0 bases, with 9 bases left between them. CDR3 region: CASSHNESSYNEQFF. The CDR3 DNA reads as TGCGCCAGCAGTCATAACGAGAGCTCCTACAATGAGCAGTTCTTC.

In its sample, this clone was seen once. The genes are TRBV4-1 and TRBJ2-7; TRBD2 aligns across 8 bases. This CDR3 has 15 residues. After removal of 2 bases from V and 2 bases from J, the junction contained 5 bases not matched to a gene. Germline V gene data show CDR1 as MGHRA and CDR2 as YSYEKL. The CDR3 loop reads CASSQLSGAPYEQYF. CDR3 bases: TGCGCCAGCAGCCAACTTAGCGGGGCCCCCTACGAGCAGTACTTC.

The chain is built from TRBV4-3 and TRBJ2-3; TRBD2 matches at 8 bases. Per germline, CDR1 LGHNA and CDR2 YSLEER. Trimming took 0 bases from V and 12 from J; bases not matched to a gene: 5. CDR3 size: 13 residues. As DNA, the CDR3 is TGCGCCAGCAGCCAAGATGGAACTAGCGGCCAGTATTTT. Translated, it gives CASSQDGTSGQYF.

The chain uses TRBV9 and TRBJ1-2; weak D call: TRBD1 (5 bases). V lost 0 bases, J lost 2 bases, and 8 bases lay in between. CDR3 length equals 14 residues. Germline lookup yields CDR1 SGDLS and CDR2 YYNGEE. For the CDR3, the DNA is TGTGCCAGCAGCGTAGATCAGGGAAACTATGGCTACACCTTC. Residues: CASSVDQGNYGYTF.

This chain links TRBV7-7 with TRBJ2-1; D is possibly TRBD2 (6 bases). This CDR3 has 16 residues. V lost 1 base and J 4 bases, leaving 14 bases between the germline ends. Germline CDR1 is SSHAT and CDR2 is FNYEAQ (reference sequence). CDR3 coding DNA: TGTGCCAGCAGCTTAGGCGGGGCGGAGGGATACAATGAGCAGTTCTTC. It codes for CASSLGGAEGYNEQFF.

V gene TRBV6-2 or TRBV6-3 combines with J gene TRBJ2-1, with 12 bases matching TRBD2. Germline CDR1 and CDR2: MNHEY and SVGEGT. The CDR3 is 17 amino acids. With 0 bases clipped from V and 4 bases from J, the junction kept 4 bases outside the gene matches. The DNA of the CDR3 is TGTGCCAGCAGTTACTCACCTAGCGGGGGGGTTTACAATGAGCAGTTCTTC. This codes for CASSYSPSGGVYNEQFF.

V usage is TRBV4-2 and J usage is TRBJ2-2, with 10 bases lining up with TRBD2. V gave up 1 base and J gave up 6 bases; unmatched junction bases: 5. Per the germline V gene, CDR1 is LGHNA and CDR2 is YNFKEQ. The CDR3 consists of 16 residues. CDR3 bases: TGTGCCAGCAGCCAAGGGAGCGGGAGGGCCGCCGGGGAGCTGTTTTTT. Protein: CASSQGSGRAAGELFF.

This clone has more than one count but fewer than ten. The chain carries TRBV19 and TRBJ1-5; possible D gene TRBD1, 6 bases. This CDR3 comprises 19 residues. Trimming removed 8 bases from V and 0 bases from J, with 26 bases in between. From germline, CDR1 is LNHDA and CDR2 SQIVND (reference sequence). CDR3 amino acids: CASRRQVGRGRGSNQPQHF. CDR3 nucleotide sequence: TGTGCCAGTCGTCGCCAGGTGGGGCGGGGGCGAGGTAGCAATCAGCCCCAGCATTTT.

Turning to this clone: Within the sample, other DNA sequences also encode this same CDR3. The chain employs TRBV18 and TRBJ2-7; TRBD1 matches at 7 bases. The ends lost 4 bases at V and 0 bases at J; junction bases unmatched: 3. CDR3 length equals 14 residues. Germline-derived CDR1 and CDR2 are KGHSH and LQKENI. The CDR3 protein is CASSQDRNSYEQYF. CDR3 DNA sequence: TGTGCCAGCTCACAGGACAGGAACTCCTACGAGCAGTACTTC.

The chain links TRBV6-5 to TRBJ1-4; the D gene is possibly TRBD1 (6 bases). Trimming cost V 0 bases and J 8 bases, with 13 bases left between them. The CDR3 sequence is 15 residues long. Per the germline V gene, CDR1 is MNHEY and CDR2 is SVGAGI. The CDR3: CASSYSLRGEEKLFF. As DNA, the CDR3 is TGTGCCAGCAGTTACTCGCTCAGGGGTGAAGAAAAACTGTTTTTT.

CDR3 coding DNA: TGTGCCAGCACCAAGGGGCAGGGGGCAGGCTATGGCTACACCTTC. Translating gives CASTKGQGAGYGYTF. This chain connects TRBV6-6 to TRBJ1-2, with 8 bases that match TRBD1. CDR1 is MNHNY, CDR2 SVGAGI, per germline (reference sequence). V shed 7 bases, J shed 4 bases, and the junction held 11 bases outside the gene matches. CDR3 length: 15 amino acids.

A remark on this clone: Additional DNA sequences in this sample encode the identical CDR3. The chain couples TRBV27 to TRBJ1-4; 7 bases are shared with TRBD1. The length of the CDR3 is 13 residues. The junction had 3 bases not matched to a gene; V was cut back by 4 bases and J by 7 bases. The germline V gene has CDR1 MNHEY and CDR2 SMNVEV (reference sequence). CDR3 amino acids: CASSSQGGEKLFF. In DNA, the CDR3 is TGTGCCAGCAGTTCCCAGGGGGGTGAAAAACTGTTTTTT. Looking up the rest from reference TRBV27 and TRBJ1-4 gives the full variable domain: EAQVTQNPRYLITVTGKKLTVTCSQNMNHEYMSWYRQDPGLGLRQIYYSMNVEVTDKGDVPEGYKVSRKEKRNFPLILESPSPNQTSLYFCASSSQGGEKLFFGSGTQLSVL.

V gene TRBV11-3 combines with J gene TRBJ1-5; D is unclear. The CDR3 runs 15 residues. In germline, CDR1 is SGHNT, CDR2 YENEEA. Trimming shortened V by 3 bases and J by 7 bases, and 16 bases separated the two germline ends. CDR3 coding DNA: TGTGCCAGCAGCTTCCAGGTGTTAAGCAGGCAGCCCCAGCATTTT. This encodes CASSFQVLSRQPQHF.

The chain carries TRBV5-1 and TRBJ1-2; D is unclear. The CDR3 has 16 residues. Germline loops: CDR1 SGHRS, CDR2 YFSETQ. Deletions cut 0 bases from V and 2 bases from J, with 14 bases between. The CDR3 is CASSLVGGRQNYGYTF. The CDR3 bases are TGCGCCAGCAGCTTGGTCGGAGGAAGGCAGAACTATGGCTACACCTTC.

The chain is built from TRBV6-5 and TRBJ2-7; maybe TRBD1 (6 bases). Per the germline V gene, CDR1 is MNHEY and CDR2 is SVGAGI. The CDR3 has 16 amino acids. The germline V and J ends were trimmed by 2 bases and 3 bases, with 17 bases remaining between them. The CDR3: CASSYGGERAYYEQYF. CDR3 in DNA: TGTGCCAGCAGTTACGGGGGCGAGAGGGCCTACTACGAGCAGTACTTC.

This clone was recorded once. V usage is TRBV19 and J usage is TRBJ1-2, with 10 bases matching TRBD1. Germline-derived CDR1 and CDR2 are LNHDA and SQIVND (reference sequence). The CDR3 runs 13 residues. Trimming at V came to 6 bases and at J to 6 bases, leaving 4 bases not matched to a gene. CDR3 nucleotide sequence: TGTGCCAGTAGGGCCGGGACAGGGGATGGCTACACCTTC. Its protein product is CASRAGTGDGYTF.

The J gene is TRBJ1-3, the V gene TRBV5-6; D remains ambiguous. The CDR3 has 15 residues. Trimming took off 0 bases at V and 3 bases at J, with 10 bases between the two ends. Per germline, CDR1 SGHDT and CDR2 YYEEEE. CDR3: CASSLGLEGGNTIYF. DNA of the CDR3: TGTGCCAGCAGCTTGGGGCTGGAGGGTGGAAACACCATATATTTT.

This chain links TRBV4-1 with TRBJ1-5; D uncertain. Germline V gene sequence: CDR1 MGHRA, CDR2 YSYEKL. The CDR3 consists of 14 residues. Trimming shortened V by 4 bases and J by 3 bases, and 10 bases separated the two germline ends. DNA of the CDR3: TGCGCCAGCAGCCCGGGGTTCTTCAATCAGCCCCAGCATTTT. It translates to CASSPGFFNQPQHF.

The rearrangement links TRBV4-1 to TRBJ2-3; D unclear. Trimming removed 0 bases from V and 7 bases from J, with 11 bases in between. The CDR3 covers 14 residues. Germline CDR1 is MGHRA and CDR2 is YSYEKL. The CDR3 sequence is CASSQESVSYTQYF. The CDR3 DNA reads as TGCGCCAGCAGCCAAGAAAGCGTTTCTTATACGCAGTATTTT.

This chain connects TRBV20-1 to TRBJ1-1; D remains ambiguous. Germline CDR1 reads DFQATT; CDR2 reads SNEGSKA (reference sequence). This CDR3 is 13 amino acids long. Deletions cut 3 bases from V and 5 bases from J, with 13 bases between. The CDR3 region has the DNA TGCAGTGCTAGTCTGGGTCCGGGGACTGAAGCTTTCTTT. Its translation: CSASLGPGTEAFF.

This rearrangement joins TRBV7-2 to TRBJ1-3; a possible D gene is TRBD1 (6 bases). Germline CDR1 and CDR2: SGHTA and FQGNSA. The CDR3 totals 15 residues. The ends were cut back, 5 bases at V and 0 bases at J, with 11 bases in the middle. The CDR3 DNA is TGTGCCAGCAGCGCACAGGGTCACTCTGGAAACACCATATATTTT. Protein product: CASSAQGHSGNTIYF. Together with reference TRBV7-2 and TRBJ1-3, the CDR3 gives the full variable domain: GAGVSQSPSNKVTEKGKDVELRCDPISGHTALYWYRQSLGQGLEFLIYFQGNSAPDKSGLPSDRFSAERTGGSVSTLTIQRTQQEDSAVYLCASSAQGHSGNTIYFGEGSWLTVV.

The V call is TRBV4-1, the J call TRBJ2-3; TRBD2 matches at 10 bases. The CDR3 has 15 residues. The germline gives CDR1 MGHRA, CDR2 YSYEKL. V dropped 1 base and J dropped 3; count of bases not matched to a gene: 1. For the CDR3, the DNA is TGCGCCAGCAGCCAAGGACTAGCGGGTACAGATACGCAGTATTTT. Its protein is CASSQGLAGTDTQYF.

V gene TRBV5-1 combines with J gene TRBJ1-1; possible D gene TRBD1, 5 bases. CDR3 length equals 13 residues. Trimming cost V 5 bases and J 5 bases, with 13 bases left between them. The V gene's germline CDR1 is SGHRS and CDR2 YFSETQ. The CDR3 DNA follows: TGCGCCAGCAGTCTGCAGGGAAGTACTGAAGCTTTCTTT. The encoded protein is CASSLQGSTEAFF.

This clone was picked up one time. V gene TRBV6-5 combines with J gene TRBJ2-7, with TRBD2 matching over 15 bases. This CDR3 spans 15 amino acids. The germline V gene encodes CDR1 MNHEY and CDR2 SVGAGI. V shed 4 bases, J shed 7 bases, and the junction held 5 bases outside the gene matches. Here the CDR3 DNA reads TGTGCCAGCAGTTCCCCCGGGACTAGCGGGAGGGAGCAGTACTTC. This translates into CASSSPGTSGREQYF.

This chain links TRBV3-1 (or the pseudogene TRBV3-2) with TRBJ1-2, with D uncertain. Germline V gives CDR1 LGHDT, CDR2 YNNKEL (reference sequence). V lost 1 base to trimming and J lost 4 bases, with 13 bases between them. This CDR3 spans 15 amino acids. The CDR3, as DNA: TGTGCCAGCAGCCAAGGCGACGGGAGGGCCTATGGCTACACCTTC. It specifies CASSQGDGRAYGYTF.

This clone appeared once. The chain links TRBV19 to TRBJ1-5; D remains unclear. Germline V gives CDR1 LNHDA, CDR2 SQIVND (reference sequence). The CDR3 is 15 residues long. Between the trimmed V and J ends, which lost 4 bases and 1 base, there was a span of 11 bases. The CDR3 sequence: CASSRVFSSNQPQHF. CDR3 nucleotides: TGTGCCAGTAGTAGAGTATTCTCAAGCAATCAGCCCCAGCATTTT.

The chain's CDR3 is CASRSDSGHTEAFF. In DNA form, the CDR3 reads TGTGCAAGTCGCTCCGACTCAGGGCACACTGAAGCTTTCTTT. The rearrangement links TRBV12-2 to TRBJ1-1; TRBD1, the D gene given by the table, was not confirmed from the DNA. TRBV12-2 is tagged as a pseudogene. The CDR3 has 14 residues.

This chain joins TRBV10-3 and TRBJ2-1, with 7 bases identical to TRBD1. In germline, CDR1 is ENHRY, CDR2 SYGVKD. The CDR3 totals 12 residues. J gave up 7 bases and V 10 bases, and 7 bases lay outside the gene matches. In DNA, the CDR3 is TGTGCCACCGCCCGGGGACAGAATGAGCAGTTCTTC. Its protein product is CATARGQNEQFF.

For the CDR3, the DNA is TGTGCCAGCAGTTACGGAGGGACGGCCAACGTCCTGACTTTC. Amino acid sequence: CASSYGGTANVLTF. This sequence joins TRBV6-5 and TRBJ2-6; TRBD2 might be the D (6 bases). The V gene's germline CDR1 is MNHEY and CDR2 SVGAGI. The V and J ends lost 2 bases and 6 bases respectively, with 8 bases between them. The CDR3 runs to 14 residues.

The chain combines TRBV2 with TRBJ1-1, with D perhaps matching TRBD1 (5 bases). V shed 5 bases and J shed 11 bases, with 24 bases lying between them. The CDR3 runs 15 residues. Germline CDR1 and CDR2: SNHLY and FYNNEI. In DNA, the CDR3 is TGTGCCAGCAGTACTGGGGGACTGCTAACCCCTCGGGCTTTCTTT. Translating gives CASSTGGLLTPRAFF.